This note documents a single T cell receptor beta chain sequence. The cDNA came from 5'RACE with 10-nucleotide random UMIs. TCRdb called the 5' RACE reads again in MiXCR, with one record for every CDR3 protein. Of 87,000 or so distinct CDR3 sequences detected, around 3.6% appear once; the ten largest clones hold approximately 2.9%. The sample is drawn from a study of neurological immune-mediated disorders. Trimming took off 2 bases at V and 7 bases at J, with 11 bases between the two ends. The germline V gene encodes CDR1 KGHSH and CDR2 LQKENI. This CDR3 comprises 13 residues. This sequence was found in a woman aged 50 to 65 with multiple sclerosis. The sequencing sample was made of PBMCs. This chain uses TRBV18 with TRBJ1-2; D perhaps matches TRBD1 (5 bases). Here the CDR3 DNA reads TGTGCCAGCTCACCAGAAGGGGCTGGTGGCTACACCTTC. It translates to CASSPEGAGGYTF.